This paragraph reports one T cell receptor beta chain. Its cognate antigen is unknown. The sample originates from a study of cytomegalovirus exposure and HLA in healthy donors. Turning to the study itself: Later analysis reported that the roughly 130 validation repertoires shared the platform of the roughly 670 first-cohort repertoires. The study, taken as a whole, reports: 150 to 200 TCR beta chains were listed as cytomegalovirus-associated. It was found in a later analysis that first-cohort TCR clusters tended to co-occur in the 100 to 150 validation repertoires. Accounts indicate the classifier identified cytomegalovirus status with strong specificity and sensitivity.

Generated by immunoSEQ multiplex PCR, the TCRdb table keeps only in-frame clones and is missing some. The sample records around 250,000 clones, 90% being singletons. Germline loops: CDR1 MDHEN, CDR2 SYDVKM. V gave up 2 bases and J gave up 0 bases, with 14 bases separating them. There are 17 residues in the CDR3. The clonotype originates from a woman in her 30s in good health and CMV-seronegative. The sequenced sample consisted of PBMCs. The gene calls are TRBV28 and TRBJ1-3, with D possibly being TRBD1 (6 bases). Here the CDR3 reads CASSLRDTLVSGNTIYF. The CDR3 coding sequence is TGTGCCAGCAGTTTAAGGGACACCTTGGTCTCTGGAAACACCATATATTTT.